The T cell receptor beta chain described here comes from a study of T cells expressing NK-cell markers. CDR3 size: 14 residues. CDR1 and CDR2 (germline): SGDLS, YYNGEE. Points from the study as a whole: Similarly, these clonotypes led the CD3+CD56-NKG2C+ fraction as well in several donors.

Remarks on this clonotype: Its specificity is not known.

TCRdb re-called the 5' RACE reads; one entry per CDR3 protein, DNA not given. This sample's table reports 440,000 or so distinct CDR3 sequences. This chain uses TRBV9 with TRBJ2-3; TCRdb's D call, TRBD1, is unchecked because there is no DNA. Sequenced material: blood T cells: a sorted CD56 or NKG2C T cell subset, CD4+ or CD8+ T cells, or bulk PBMC T cells (not recorded which). This sequence originates from a woman aged 18-70 years in good health. CDR3 residues: CASQNRGQGDTQYF.